The source of this T cell receptor (beta chain) is a study of CD8+CD57+ T cells in acquired aplastic anemia. This CDR3 region has 16 residues. Germline CDR1 SEHNR, CDR2 FQNEAQ (reference sequence). CDR3 and TCR beta VDJ profiling relied on genomic DNA as the template. TCRdb called the reads again in MiXCR, with one record for every CDR3 protein. This sample carries some 190,000 distinct CDR3 sequences, 40% to 50% of them seen once, and the ten largest clones take 2.9%. As concerns this clonotype: An end of the junction differs from the germline gene, which may be a read error.

V usage is TRBV7-9 and J usage is TRBJ2-5, with 9 bases matching TRBD1. The TCR sequence derives from a human donor in good health. Sample: sorted CD4+, CD8+, or CD8+CD57+ T cells (not recorded which) from PBMCs. The CDR3 DNA follows: TGTGCCAGCAGCTCCCGACAGGGGGGGAGCTCCAATGAGCAGCTCTTC. Amino acid sequence: CASSSRQGGSSNEQLF.